The T cell receptor beta chain described here comes from a study of response to subunit inactivated influenza vaccine. Study-wide findings and caveats: A suggestion made by the authors is that each seasonal influenza vaccination recruits few new T cells.

This clonotype was seen many times. Its specificity is not known. In TCRdb, the RT-PCR reads were re-called with MiXCR into one record per CDR3 protein. The sample contains hundreds of thousands of distinct CDR3 sequences, 10% to 15% of which appear only once. V trimming: 3 bases; J trimming: 0 bases; junction bases outside the gene matches: 8. The CDR3 is 15 residues long. Per germline, CDR1 DFQATT and CDR2 SNEGSKA (reference sequence). Source: non-naive T cells sorted from PBMCs, taken 14 to 15 days before vaccination. The chain employs TRBV20-1 and TRBJ2-7; 7 nucleotides align to TRBD1. The clonotype originates from a man aged 45-65 years who received an inactivated influenza vaccine. CDR3 residues: CSASRTGVGSYEQYF. The CDR3 coding sequence is TGCAGTGCTAGTAGGACAGGTGTGGGCTCCTACGAGCAGTACTTC.